This T cell receptor (beta chain) was recovered during a study of blood T cell repertoires in COVID-19. Study background: PBMCs, B-cell-depleted T cells, or T cells were the source of the cDNA or gDNA that made up the material.

Trimming took off 8 bases at V and 0 bases at J, with 19 bases between the two ends. The CDR3 spans 16 residues. Germline V lookup: CDR1 SGHNT, CDR2 YENEEA. How the authors handled the data: Amplified reference gene primers provided the basis for estimating nucleated cell counts. Only in-frame clones appear in the TCRdb table, and some are missing; sequencing was by immunoSEQ multiplex PCR. V and J calls and clone size come straight from that table; D and trimming were deduced from the DNA. The sample has a few hundred thousand clones; about 83% are singletons. The sample comprised peripheral blood. This clonotype was sampled from a woman between 40 and 55 years old who had recovered from COVID-19. This chain uses TRBV11-3 with TRBJ1-1; the D is unclear. CDR3: CASERNDALMNTEAFF. The CDR3 DNA sequence: TGTGCCAGCGAGCGAAACGACGCGCTGATGAACACTGAAGCTTTCTTT. Drawing the rest from reference TRBV11-3 and TRBJ1-1, the complete variable domain is EAGVVQSPRYKIIEKKQPVAFWCNPISGHNTLYWYLQNLGQGPELLIRYENEEAVDDSQLPKDRFSAERLKGVDSTLKIQPAELGDSAVYLCASERNDALMNTEAFFGQGTRLTVV.